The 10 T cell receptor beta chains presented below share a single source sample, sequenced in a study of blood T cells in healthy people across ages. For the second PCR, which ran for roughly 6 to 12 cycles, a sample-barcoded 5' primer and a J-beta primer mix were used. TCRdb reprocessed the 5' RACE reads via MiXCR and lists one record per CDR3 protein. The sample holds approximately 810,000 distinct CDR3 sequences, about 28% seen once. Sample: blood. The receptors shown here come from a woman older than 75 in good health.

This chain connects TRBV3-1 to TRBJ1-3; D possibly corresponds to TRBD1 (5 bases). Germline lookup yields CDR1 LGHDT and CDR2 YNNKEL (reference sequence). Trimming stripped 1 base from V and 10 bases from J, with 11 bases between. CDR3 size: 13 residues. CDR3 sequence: CASSQVMRGTIYF. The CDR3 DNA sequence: TGTGCCAGCAGCCAAGTAATGAGGGGTACCATATATTTT.

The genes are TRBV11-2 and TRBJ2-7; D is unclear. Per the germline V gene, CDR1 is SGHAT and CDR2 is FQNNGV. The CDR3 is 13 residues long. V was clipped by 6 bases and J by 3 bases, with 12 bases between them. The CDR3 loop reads CASSDGYNYEQYF. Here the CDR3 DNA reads TGTGCCAGCAGTGACGGCTACAACTACGAGCAGTACTTC.

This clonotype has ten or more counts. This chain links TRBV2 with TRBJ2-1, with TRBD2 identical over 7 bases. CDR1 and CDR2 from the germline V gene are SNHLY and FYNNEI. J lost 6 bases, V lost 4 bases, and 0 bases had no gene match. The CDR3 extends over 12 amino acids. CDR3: CASSAGGNEQFF. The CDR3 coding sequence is TGTGCCAGCAGTGCGGGGGGCAATGAGCAGTTCTTC.

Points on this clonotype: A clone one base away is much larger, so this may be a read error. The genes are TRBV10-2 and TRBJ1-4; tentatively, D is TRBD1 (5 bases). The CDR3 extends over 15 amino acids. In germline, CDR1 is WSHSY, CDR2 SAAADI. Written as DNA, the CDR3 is TGCGCCAGCAGTGACTTGGACACGGCAGTCGAAAAACTGGTTTTT. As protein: CASSDLDTAVEKLVF.

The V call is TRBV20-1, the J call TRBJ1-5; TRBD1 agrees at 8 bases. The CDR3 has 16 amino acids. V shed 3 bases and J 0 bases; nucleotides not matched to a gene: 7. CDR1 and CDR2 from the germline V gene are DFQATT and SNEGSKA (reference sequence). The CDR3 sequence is CSASSGTGLSNQPQHF. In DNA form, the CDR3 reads TGCAGTGCTAGCTCTGGGACAGGACTTAGCAATCAGCCCCAGCATTTT.

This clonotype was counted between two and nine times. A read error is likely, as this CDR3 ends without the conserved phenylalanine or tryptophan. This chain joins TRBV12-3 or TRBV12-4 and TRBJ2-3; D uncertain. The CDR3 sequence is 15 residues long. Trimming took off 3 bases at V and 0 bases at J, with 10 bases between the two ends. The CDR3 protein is CASSFTGLSTDTQYS. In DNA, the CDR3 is TGTGCCAGCAGTTTTACGGGCCTAAGCACAGATACGCAGTATTCT.

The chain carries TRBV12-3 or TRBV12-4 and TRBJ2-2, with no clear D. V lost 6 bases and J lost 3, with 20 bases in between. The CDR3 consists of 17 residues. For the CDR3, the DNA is TGTGCCAGCAGCCCGAGTTCGTCGGTGGCCTACACCGGGGAGCTGTTTTTT. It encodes CASSPSSSVAYTGELFF.

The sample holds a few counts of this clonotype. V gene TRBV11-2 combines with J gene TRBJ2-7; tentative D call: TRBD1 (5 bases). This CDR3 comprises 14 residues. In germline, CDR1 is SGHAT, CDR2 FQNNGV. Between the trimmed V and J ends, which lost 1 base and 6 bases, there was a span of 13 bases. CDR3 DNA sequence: TGTGCCAGCAGCTTAGGTCCCCAGGGTGGCGAGCAGTACTTC. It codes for CASSLGPQGGEQYF.

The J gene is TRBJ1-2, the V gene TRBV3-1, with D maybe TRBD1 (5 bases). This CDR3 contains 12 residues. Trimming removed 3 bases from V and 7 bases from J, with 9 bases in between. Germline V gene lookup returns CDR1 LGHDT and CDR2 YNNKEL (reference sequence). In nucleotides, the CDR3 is TGTGCCAGCAGCCACGGGGGTGGTGGCTACACCTTC. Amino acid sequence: CASSHGGGGYTF.

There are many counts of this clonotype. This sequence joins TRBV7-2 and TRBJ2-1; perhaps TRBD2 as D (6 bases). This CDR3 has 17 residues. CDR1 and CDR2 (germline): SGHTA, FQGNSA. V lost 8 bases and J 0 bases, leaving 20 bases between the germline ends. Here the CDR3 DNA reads TGTGCCAGCCTTTCTGCCGGGGGTCCCAGCTCCTACAATGAGCAGTTCTTC. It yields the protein CASLSAGGPSSYNEQFF.